This note documents a single T cell receptor beta chain sequence. Antigen: not known. The germline V gene encodes CDR1 MGHRA and CDR2 YSYEKL. There are 13 residues in the CDR3. V was pared by 0 bases and J by 5 bases, with 7 bases between. Primers included in the PCR were 60 Vbeta and 13 Jbeta primers. Clones were sequenced by immunoSEQ multiplex PCR, and TCRdb holds only the in-frame ones, with some missing. The repertoire has 140,000 or so clones, over 70% of them found once; the top ten carry 4.5%. The record originates from a study of cytomegalovirus exposure and HLA in healthy donors. Findings and caveats of the study: One cluster of highly shared sequence variants probably arose as a sequencing artifact.

The receptor was isolated from a man in his forties or fifties in good health and CMV-seronegative. J is TRBJ1-2 and V is TRBV4-1, with D unresolved. Specimen: PBMCs. The CDR3 loop reads CASSQDARYGYTF. CDR3 sequence (DNA): TGCGCCAGCAGCCAAGATGCCCGGTATGGCTACACCTTC.